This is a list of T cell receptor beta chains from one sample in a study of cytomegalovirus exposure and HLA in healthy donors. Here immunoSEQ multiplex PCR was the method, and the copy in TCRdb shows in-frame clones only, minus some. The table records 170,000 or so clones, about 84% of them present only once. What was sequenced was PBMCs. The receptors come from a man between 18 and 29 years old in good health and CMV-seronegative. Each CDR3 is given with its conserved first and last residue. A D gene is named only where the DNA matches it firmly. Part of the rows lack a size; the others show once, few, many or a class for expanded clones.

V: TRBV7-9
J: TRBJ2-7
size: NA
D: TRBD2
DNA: TGTGCCAGCAGCTCCTGGACTAGCTCGTACGAGCAGTACTTC
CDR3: CASSSWTSSYEQYF

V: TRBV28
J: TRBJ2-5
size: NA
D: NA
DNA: TGTGCCAGCAGTGCAATAAGCTCCGAGACCCAGTACTTC
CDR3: CASSAISSETQYF

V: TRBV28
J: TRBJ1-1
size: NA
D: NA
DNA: TGTGCCAGCAACGATTCAGGGTATACGATGGCTTTCTTT
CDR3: CASNDSGYTMAFF

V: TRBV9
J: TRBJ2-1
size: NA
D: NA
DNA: TGTGCCAGCAGCGTACTGGCAGCGGTTGAGTTGAATGAGCAGTTCTTC
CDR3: CASSVLAAVELNEQFF

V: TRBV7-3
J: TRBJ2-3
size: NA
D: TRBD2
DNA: TGTGCCAGCAGCCGGGGGGGCCCGACAGATACGCAGTATTTT
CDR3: CASSRGGPTDTQYF

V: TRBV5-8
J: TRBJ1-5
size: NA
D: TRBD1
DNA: TGTGCCAGCAGAATTGGGACAGGGAGAGGAGGCAATCAGCCCCAGCATTTT
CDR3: CASRIGTGRGGNQPQHF

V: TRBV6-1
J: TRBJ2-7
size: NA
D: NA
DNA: TGTGCCAGCAGTGAAGCGCACAGAGCCTACGAGCAGTACTTC
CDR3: CASSEAHRAYEQYF

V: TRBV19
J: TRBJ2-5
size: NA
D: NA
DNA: TGTGCCAGTAGTGCCGGACAGATCGGCGAGACCCAGTACTTC
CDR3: CASSAGQIGETQYF

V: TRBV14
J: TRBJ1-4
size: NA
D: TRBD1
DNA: TGTGCCAGCAGCCAACGTCAGACAGGGGTTGGTGAAAAACTGTTTTTT
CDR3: CASSQRQTGVGEKLFF

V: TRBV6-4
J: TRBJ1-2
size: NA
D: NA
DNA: TGTGCCAGCAGTCCTGGTCCAGGGGTCTATGGCTACACCTTC
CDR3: CASSPGPGVYGYTF

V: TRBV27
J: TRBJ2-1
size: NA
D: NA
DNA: TGTGCCAGCAGTTTCGCGGACTACAATGAGCAGTTCTTC
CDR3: CASSFADYNEQFF

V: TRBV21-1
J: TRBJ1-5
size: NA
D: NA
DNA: TGTGCCAGCAGCAGCGGGACAGACTATAGCAATCAGCCCCAGCATTTT
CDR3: CASSSGTDYSNQPQHF

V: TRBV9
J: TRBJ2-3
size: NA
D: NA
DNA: TGTGCCAGCAGCGTAGAGGGGATTGGAGATACGCAGTATTTT
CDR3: CASSVEGIGDTQYF

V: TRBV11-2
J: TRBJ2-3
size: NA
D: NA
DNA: TGTGCCAGCAGCTTAGGATGGACACCAATCACAGATACGCAGTATTTT
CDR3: CASSLGWTPITDTQYF

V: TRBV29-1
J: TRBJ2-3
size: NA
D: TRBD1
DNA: TGCAGCGGGGGACAGGGGAGCACAGATACGCAGTATTTT
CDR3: CSGGQGSTDTQYF

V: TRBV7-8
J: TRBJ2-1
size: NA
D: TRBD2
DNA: TGTGCCAGCCGGACCGGGACTAGCGGGAGCAAGAATGAGCAGTTCTTC
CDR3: CASRTGTSGSKNEQFF

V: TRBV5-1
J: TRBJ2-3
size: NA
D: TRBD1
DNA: TGCGCCAGCACCCCGACAGGGGGTCAATCAGATACGCAGTATTTT
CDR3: CASTPTGGQSDTQYF

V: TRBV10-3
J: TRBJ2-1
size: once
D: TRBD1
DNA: TGTGCCGTCCGACTCCGGGACAGGGGTGACGATGAGCAGTTCTTC
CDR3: CAVRLRDRGDDEQFF

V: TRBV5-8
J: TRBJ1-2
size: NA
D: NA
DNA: TGTGCCAGCAGCTTAATGGGGCGCGACTATGGCTACACCTTC
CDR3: CASSLMGRDYGYTF

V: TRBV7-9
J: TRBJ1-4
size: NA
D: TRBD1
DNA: TGTGCCAGCAGCTCGGGACAGGAAGGGGAAAAACTGTTTTTT
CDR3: CASSSGQEGEKLFF

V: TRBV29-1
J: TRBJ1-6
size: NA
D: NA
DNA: TGCAGCGTTGCTGGGGGCCGAAATTCACCCCTCCACTTT
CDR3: CSVAGGRNSPLHF

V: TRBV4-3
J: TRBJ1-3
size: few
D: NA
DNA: TGCGCCAGCAGCCAAGTTTCAGGGGCTGGAAACACCATATATTTT
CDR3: CASSQVSGAGNTIYF

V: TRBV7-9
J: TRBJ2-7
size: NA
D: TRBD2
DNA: TGTGCCAGCAGCTTATTTCGGGGGGACTCTGGTAAGCAGTACTTC
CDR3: CASSLFRGDSGKQYF

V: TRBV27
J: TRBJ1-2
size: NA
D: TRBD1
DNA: TGTGCCAGCAGCATTAACCCGACAGGGGGCTGGGGCTACACCTTC
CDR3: CASSINPTGGWGYTF

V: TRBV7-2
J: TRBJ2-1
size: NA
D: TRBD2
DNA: TGTGCCAGCAGGATACACGGGTCGGGGGGAGGGTACAATGAGCAGTTCTTC
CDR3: CASRIHGSGGGYNEQFF

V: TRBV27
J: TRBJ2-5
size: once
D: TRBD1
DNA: TGTGCCAGCAGTCCGTGGACAGGTCTAGGTCAAGAGACCCAGTACTTC
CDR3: CASSPWTGLGQETQYF

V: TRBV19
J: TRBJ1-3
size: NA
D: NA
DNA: TGTGCCAGTAGGAAGACAGGTGTTGGAAACACCATATATTTT
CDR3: CASRKTGVGNTIYF

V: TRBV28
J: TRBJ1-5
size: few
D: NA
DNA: TGTGCCAGCAGAGAGGGACAAACTTATCAGCCCCAGCATTTT
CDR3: CASREGQTYQPQHF

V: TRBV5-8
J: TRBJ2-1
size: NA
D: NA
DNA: TGTGCCAGCAGCTTTGGTTGGCTAGCGGAGCAGTTCTTC
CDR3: CASSFGWLAEQFF

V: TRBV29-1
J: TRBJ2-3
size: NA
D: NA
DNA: TGCAGCGTTGAGGGGCCCACAGATACGCAGTATTTT
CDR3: CSVEGPTDTQYF

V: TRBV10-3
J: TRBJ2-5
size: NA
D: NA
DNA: TGTGCCATCAGTGAGTCCGAGAGGGAGACCCAGTACTTC
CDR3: CAISESERETQYF

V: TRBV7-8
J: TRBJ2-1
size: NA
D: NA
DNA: TGTGCCAGCAGCTTAGATCCAGGGGATGAGCAGTTCTTC
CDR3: CASSLDPGDEQFF

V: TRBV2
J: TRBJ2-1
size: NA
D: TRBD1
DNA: TGTGCCAGCAGTGAACTCCGGGACAGGGGATTGGGTGAGCAGTTCTTC
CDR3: CASSELRDRGLGEQFF

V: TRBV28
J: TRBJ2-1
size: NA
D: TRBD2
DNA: TGTGCCAGCAGAACACTAGCGGGAGGCCACTACAATGAGCAGTTCTTC
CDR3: CASRTLAGGHYNEQFF

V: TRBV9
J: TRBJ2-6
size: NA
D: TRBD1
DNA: TGTGCCAGCAGTGGCAGGGGGCCTGGGGCCAACGTCCTGACTTTC
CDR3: CASSGRGPGANVLTF